This TCR beta chain was observed in a study of OX40 agonist ivuxolimab in advanced cancers. Whole-study results and caveats: Researchers did not determine the expanded peripheral T cells' antigen specificity.

The V gene's germline CDR1 is MGHDK and CDR2 SYGVNS. The CDR3 runs 15 residues. Trimming shortened V by 1 base and J by 0 bases, and 7 bases separated the two germline ends. It was autoimmune disease history or systemic immunosuppression that excluded patients. Samples of blood were obtained at baseline, on cycle 4 day 1, and on cycle 7 day 1. Points on this clone: Its antigen is not known.

The table came from immunoSEQ multiplex PCR; TCRdb's copy has only in-frame clones and leaves some out. The profile shows some 60,000 clones, 80% to 95% of them singletons. Sequenced here: CD4+ or CD8+ T cells sorted from blood, sampled in a trial of the OX40 agonist ivuxolimab. This sequence originates from an adult with an advanced solid tumor such as melanoma, head and neck, liver or kidney cancer. The rearrangement joins TRBV25-1 to TRBJ1-3, with D hard to call. As DNA, the CDR3 is TGTGCCAGCAGTGAATTTGGTAACTCTGGAAACACCATATATTTT. It translates to CASSEFGNSGNTIYF.